What follows describes a single T cell receptor (beta chain). This record belongs to a study of type 1 regulatory T cells. Study-level background: This in vitro CD4 product, T-allo10, is enriched for Tr1 cells and alloantigen-specific.

In TCRdb, the reads were re-called with MiXCR into one record per CDR3 protein. Found here are some 18,000 distinct CDR3 sequences, roughly 10% of them singletons; the top ten hold roughly 3%. The germline V and J ends were trimmed by 3 bases and 1 base, with 7 bases remaining between them. This CDR3 is 12 amino acids long. Germline CDR1 DFQATT, CDR2 SNEGSKA (reference sequence). The V and J genes are TRBV20-1 and TRBJ2-7; possibly TRBD2 for D (5 bases). Sequenced input: CD4+ T cells, either the whole sample or a sorted fraction (not recorded which). The clonotype originates from a human donor in good health. The chain's CDR3 is CSASRRSYEQYF. In nucleotides, the CDR3 is TGCAGTGCTAGTAGGAGGTCCTACGAGCAGTACTTC.